These 14 T cell receptor beta chains share one sample of origin, sequenced in a study of neurological immune-mediated disorders (dated by TCRdb to between 2018 and 2021). Read against the paper, the sample's time point label means: longitudinal time-point 1 (baseline). Library preparation used 5' RACE. Instrument on record: Illumina HiSeq 2500. TCRdb reprocessing: public reads trimmed at Q25 with fastp, clones called with MiXCR, in-frame beta chains kept. Rows with a matching CDR3 protein are joined into one entry that keeps the most common DNA and genes. For this sample there are tens of thousands of distinct CDR3 sequences; roughly a tenth appear just once. Together, the top ten hold 8.5% to 10% of the sample. Sequenced: PBMCs. These receptors were collected from a man aged 25 to 45 in good health.

This clonotype was detected ten times or more. This rearrangement joins TRBV20-1 to TRBJ1-5, with a tentative D call TRBD1 (5 bases). Germline V gene data show CDR1 as DFQATT and CDR2 as SNEGSKA (reference sequence). Trimming removed 6 bases at V and 4 bases at J, with 13 bases between. This CDR3 is 13 amino acids long. In nucleotides, the CDR3 is TGCAGTGCCGCGGGGCGAGGGAATCAGCCCCAGCATTTT. The encoded protein is CSAAGRGNQPQHF.

This clonotype was detected ten times or more. J is TRBJ2-1 and V is TRBV10-3; TRBD1 might be the D (6 bases). The CDR3 contains 13 residues. Germline loops: CDR1 ENHRY, CDR2 SYGVKD. The V end was cut by 6 bases, the J end by 5 bases, with 11 bases between. This CDR3 is CAISWDTDNEQFF. The CDR3 DNA sequence: TGTGCCATCAGCTGGGACACCGACAATGAGCAGTTCTTC.

A word on this clonotype: This could be a read error, since a much larger clone is one nucleotide away. The J gene is TRBJ2-7, the V gene TRBV3-1; maybe TRBD2 (5 bases). Trimming shortened V by 3 bases and J by 6 bases, and 24 bases separated the two germline ends. The CDR3 contains 17 residues. Germline CDR1 and CDR2: LGHDT and YNNKEL (reference sequence). This CDR3 is CASSQSKSRTGIFEQYF. The CDR3 nucleotides are TGTGCCAGCAGCCAGTCCAAGTCGAGGACTGGAATATTCGAGCAGTACTTC.

Comment on this clonotype: A much larger clone lies one base from this, so it may be a read error. This rearrangement joins TRBV14 to TRBJ1-6; no clear D gene. Germline V lookup: CDR1 SGHDN, CDR2 FVKESK. This CDR3 is 15 amino acids long. CDR3 region: CASSPPGSHNSPLHF. CDR3 DNA sequence: TGTGCCAGCAGCCCCCCGGGCTCCCATAATTCACCCCTCCACTTT.

This clonotype was seen more than once but under ten times. This chain links TRBV6-2 or TRBV6-3 with TRBJ2-1; D could derive from TRBD1 or TRBD2 (5 bases each). Trimming shortened V by 10 bases and J by 10 bases, and 23 bases separated the two germline ends. Germline assignment: CDR1 MNHEY and CDR2 SVGEGT. This CDR3 is 14 amino acids long. The CDR3 nucleotides read TGTGCCACGCGTTGGGGGAGTGGGTTTGGGGAGCAGTTCTTC. Protein: CATRWGSGFGEQFF.

This clonotype came up many times. This CDR3 is CASSLASEPYEQYF. CDR3 bases: TGCGCCAGCAGCTTGGCCAGCGAACCCTACGAGCAGTACTTC. The chain couples TRBV5-1 to TRBJ2-7; no firm D call. In germline, CDR1 is SGHRS, CDR2 YFSETQ. V was pared by 0 bases and J by 2 bases, with 9 bases between. This CDR3 comprises 14 residues.

This clonotype showed up many times. V is TRBV6-5 and J is TRBJ2-3; weak D call: TRBD1 (5 bases). The germline V and J ends were trimmed by 2 bases and 4 bases, with 13 bases remaining between them. Looked up from germline, CDR1 is MNHEY and CDR2 is SVGAGI. This CDR3 is built from 15 residues. For the CDR3, the DNA is TGTGCCAGCAGTTACCGTGACAGTATGTCAGATACGCAGTATTTT. It specifies CASSYRDSMSDTQYF.

This clonotype showed up many times. The chain joins TRBV12-3 or TRBV12-4 to TRBJ2-7, with a tentative D call TRBD1 (5 bases). Between the trimmed V and J ends, which lost 3 bases and 3 bases, there was a span of 12 bases. This CDR3 is built from 14 residues. CDR3 sequence (DNA): TGTGCCAGCAGTTTCACAGGCACGGGCTACGAGCAGTACTTC. This sequence encodes CASSFTGTGYEQYF.

The sample holds many counts of this clonotype. The chain has TRBV19 and TRBJ2-1; D is uncertain. Trimming shortened V by 5 bases and J by 8 bases, and 7 bases separated the two germline ends. This CDR3 spans 11 amino acids. Germline CDR1 is LNHDA and CDR2 is SQIVND (reference sequence). CDR3: CASSAVYEQFF. CDR3 coding DNA: TGTGCCAGTAGTGCCGTCTATGAGCAGTTCTTC.

The table lists this clonotype with many counts. DNA of the CDR3: TGTGCCAGCAGGGGCCACTACGAGCAGTACTTC. Protein: CASRGHYEQYF. The V call is TRBV2, the J call TRBJ2-7; D is uncertain. The CDR3 is made up of 11 amino acids. Between the trimmed V and J ends, which lost 6 bases and 3 bases, there was a span of 6 bases. Germline CDR1 SNHLY, CDR2 FYNNEI. Full variable domain (remainder filled in from reference TRBV2 and TRBJ2-7): EPEVTQTPSHQVTQMGQEVILRCVPISNHLYFYWYRQILGQKVEFLVSFYNNEISEKSEIFDDQFSVERPDGSNFTLKIRSTKLEDSAMYFCASRGHYEQYFGPGTRLTVT.

The J gene is TRBJ2-1, the V gene TRBV5-1; D call uncertain. The CDR3 runs 13 residues. Trimming took off 4 bases at V and 10 bases at J, with 15 bases between the two ends. Germline CDR1 reads SGHRS; CDR2 reads YFSETQ. CDR3 in DNA: TGCGCCAGCAGCCCACCCGGCTTGGGGGAGCAGTTCTTC. Translated, it gives CASSPPGLGEQFF.

The chain recombines TRBV5-1 with TRBJ2-5, with D maybe TRBD2 (6 bases). The CDR3 has 13 amino acids. Trimming cost V 3 bases and J 5 bases, with 11 bases left between them. Germline values: CDR1 SGHRS, CDR2 YFSETQ. The CDR3 region is CASSYGGGETQYF. In DNA form, the CDR3 reads TGCGCCAGCAGCTATGGAGGAGGGGAGACCCAGTACTTC.

This clonotype occurred many times. The rearrangement links TRBV29-1 to TRBJ2-1; 7 nucleotides align to TRBD1. V was pared by 4 bases and J by 8 bases, with 5 bases of the junction left unmatched. The CDR3 extends over 12 amino acids. From germline, CDR1 is SQVTM and CDR2 ANQGSEA. The DNA for the CDR3 is TGCAGCGTTGTAGGGGGCCCGGATGAGCAGTTCTTC. Translated, it gives CSVVGGPDEQFF.

This chain connects TRBV7-9 to TRBJ2-1; 16 nucleotides match TRBD2. Germline V gene lookup returns CDR1 SEHNR and CDR2 FQNEAQ (reference sequence). The V gene end was trimmed by 5 bases and the J gene end by 1 base; junction bases not matched to a gene: 11. This CDR3 is built from 20 residues. The CDR3 coding sequence is TGTGCCAGCAGCCCCCGTAGAGGGACTAGCGGGAGGGTGTCCTACAATGAGCAGTTCTTC. Translating gives CASSPRRGTSGRVSYNEQFF.